Presented here are 21 T cell receptor beta chains from one specimen sequenced in a study of T cell repertoires in cytomegalovirus infection. One entry per CDR3 protein results from TCRdb running MiXCR on the reads. The repertoire includes under 600,000 distinct CDR3 sequences, approximately 16% of them detected once, and roughly 25% sits in the top ten. The sequenced sample was CD8+ T cells from PBMCs. These receptors came from a human donor in good health (CMV status not recorded). Some clones in this sample may be carry-over from other donors' samples.

The chain links TRBV29-1 to TRBJ2-1, with 13 bases matching TRBD2. This CDR3 comprises 16 residues. With 4 bases clipped from V and 4 bases from J, the junction kept 7 bases outside the gene matches. In germline, CDR1 is SQVTM, CDR2 ANQGSEA. CDR3 DNA sequence: TGCAGCGTTGCTGGACTAGCGGGGGTCGCGTACAATGAGCAGTTCTTC. Encoded protein: CSVAGLAGVAYNEQFF.

This clonotype was seen at least ten times. This chain links TRBV11-2 with TRBJ2-7; tentative D call: TRBD2 (5 bases). In germline, CDR1 is SGHAT, CDR2 FQNNGV. Trimming cost V 3 bases and J 1 base, with 10 bases left between them. The CDR3 sequence is 14 residues long. In nucleotides, the CDR3 is TGTGCCAGCAGCTTCCGTAGCGCTTCCTACGAGCAGTACTTC. Translating it yields CASSFRSASYEQYF. The full variable domain, its missing parts supplied by reference TRBV11-2 and TRBJ2-7, is EAGVAQSPRYKIIEKRQSVAFWCNPISGHATLYWYQQILGQGPKLLIQFQNNGVVDDSQLPKDRFSAERLKGVDSTLKIQPAKLEDSAVYLCASSFRSASYEQYFGPGTRLTVT.

This clonotype was seen repeatedly, ten times or more. This chain connects TRBV7-8 to TRBJ2-5; D is perhaps TRBD1 or TRBD2 (5 bases each). V shed 2 bases and J shed 2 bases, with 12 bases lying between them. The germline V gene has CDR1 SGHVS and CDR2 FQNEAQ. The CDR3 has 15 residues. CDR3 sequence: CASSLYRDRQETQYF. CDR3 DNA: TGTGCCAGCAGCTTATACCGGGACCGTCAAGAGACCCAGTACTTC.

The chain links TRBV5-4 to TRBJ1-4, with D possibly matching TRBD1 (5 bases). Germline CDR1 is SGHNT and CDR2 is YYREEE (reference sequence). The CDR3 has 15 amino acids. V shed 0 bases and J shed 8 bases, with 14 bases lying between them. This chain's CDR3 is CASSLGTAGGEKLFF. CDR3 bases: TGTGCCAGCAGCTTGGGAACAGCGGGGGGAGAAAAACTGTTTTTT.

Points on this clonotype: A much larger clone sits a single nucleotide away, making a read error possible. CDR3 nucleotides: TGTGCCAGCAGTGTCACCGGGGCGCGCCCGGGGGAGACCCAGTACTTC. Translation: CASSVTGARPGETQYF. The chain has TRBV28 and TRBJ2-5; D may match TRBD1 or TRBD2 (5 bases each). From germline, CDR1 is MDHEN and CDR2 SYDVKM. The CDR3 has 16 residues. Trimming pared 5 bases from V and 5 bases from J, leaving 21 bases between.

The table lists this clonotype with a few counts. This chain connects TRBV6-5 to TRBJ1-1; D might be TRBD1 (5 bases). CDR3 length: 14 amino acids. Germline V CDR1 and CDR2: MNHEY, SVGAGI. Trimming took 0 bases from V and 3 from J, leaving 8 bases between them. The CDR3 region has the DNA TGTGCCAGCAGTTACTCCGGGGGGTACACTGAAGCTTTCTTT. Translating gives CASSYSGGYTEAFF.

This rearrangement joins TRBV7-9 to TRBJ2-1, with D perhaps matching TRBD1 (6 bases). The CDR3 covers 14 residues. Trimming took off 5 bases at V and 4 bases at J, with 12 bases between the two ends. Germline CDR1 SEHNR, CDR2 FQNEAQ (reference sequence). As DNA, the CDR3 is TGTGCCAGCAGCCCTAAGGACAGATACAATGAGCAGTTCTTC. As protein: CASSPKDRYNEQFF. Filled out from reference TRBV7-9 and TRBJ2-1, the complete variable domain reads DTGVSQNPRHKITKRGQNVTFRCDPISEHNRLYWYRQTLGQGPEFLTYFQNEAQLEKSRLLSDRFSAERPKGSFSTLEIQRTEQGDSAMYLCASSPKDRYNEQFFGPGTRLTVL.

This clonotype occurred many times. This sequence joins TRBV11-2 and TRBJ1-2, with a tentative D call TRBD1 (6 bases). CDR3 length: 17 amino acids. Germline CDR1 reads SGHAT; CDR2 reads FQNNGV. V lost 0 bases and J lost 4, with 18 bases in between. CDR3 DNA: TGTGCCAGCAGCTTAGATTATCGAGGAGGGGGAAGCTATGGCTACACCTTC. This sequence encodes CASSLDYRGGGSYGYTF.

There are a few counts of this clonotype. The chain recombines TRBV6-6 with TRBJ2-7; a weak D match, TRBD2 (5 bases). Trimming left V 6 bases short and J 2 bases short, with 23 bases between. The CDR3 extends over 17 amino acids. Germline CDR1 is MNHNY and CDR2 is SVGAGI (reference sequence). The DNA of the CDR3 is TGTGCCAGCAGCACCCTCAACGTAATAGCGAGAACCTACGAGCAGTACTTC. Its protein is CASSTLNVIARTYEQYF.

Ten or more counts support this clonotype. This chain uses TRBV6-1 with TRBJ1-5; D might be TRBD1 (6 bases). V was trimmed by 8 bases and J by 5 bases, leaving 16 bases between them. This CDR3 spans 14 amino acids. Germline CDR1 and CDR2: MNHNS and SASEGT. CDR3 amino acids: CASARGGSDQPQHF. Written as DNA, the CDR3 is TGTGCCAGCGCCCGAGGGGGGTCCGATCAGCCCCAGCATTTT.

The V gene is TRBV2, the J gene TRBJ2-7; 12 nucleotides match TRBD1. From germline, CDR1 is SNHLY and CDR2 FYNNEI. The CDR3 consists of 14 residues. V shed 5 bases and J 7 bases; nucleotides not matched to a gene: 6. CDR3 DNA: TGTGCCAGCAGTCAGAGGGACAGGGGGCGAGAGCAGTACTTC. Translation: CASSQRDRGREQYF. Full variable domain (rest looked up from reference TRBV2 and TRBJ2-7): EPEVTQTPSHQVTQMGQEVILRCVPISNHLYFYWYRQILGQKVEFLVSFYNNEISEKSEIFDDQFSVERPDGSNFTLKIRSTKLEDSAMYFCASSQRDRGREQYFGPGTRLTVT.

This clonotype was detected only a few times. The chain carries TRBV12-3 or TRBV12-4 and TRBJ2-2; tentatively, D is TRBD1 or TRBD2 (5 bases each). Trimming shortened V by 3 bases and J by 0 bases, and 14 bases separated the two germline ends. This CDR3 has 17 residues. For the CDR3, the DNA is TGTGCCAGCAGTTTGATTCGGGACCCCGCGAACACCGGGGAGCTGTTTTTT. It encodes CASSLIRDPANTGELFF.

This clonotype occurred many times. The chain joins TRBV12-3 or TRBV12-4 to TRBJ2-7; D unresolved. The CDR3 extends over 12 amino acids. Between the trimmed V and J ends, which lost 7 bases and 0 bases, there was a span of 7 bases. The CDR3 is CASTLGSYEQYF. The CDR3 nucleotides are TGTGCCAGCACCCTAGGCTCCTACGAGCAGTACTTC.

J is TRBJ2-1 and V is TRBV19, with D perhaps TRBD1 or TRBD2 (6 bases each). V lost 4 bases and J lost 1, with 17 bases in between. The germline V gene has CDR1 LNHDA and CDR2 SQIVND (reference sequence). The CDR3 sequence is 17 residues long. The CDR3, as DNA: TGTGCCAGTAGTACGACGACCGGGGGCTGGTCCTACAATGAGCAGTTCTTC. Protein sequence: CASSTTTGGWSYNEQFF.

This clonotype was counted at least ten times. V usage is TRBV6-2 or TRBV6-3 and J usage is TRBJ2-2, with D possibly matching TRBD2 (6 bases). There are 13 residues in the CDR3. The V and J ends lost 5 bases and 3 bases respectively, with 7 bases between them. In germline, CDR1 is MNHEY, CDR2 SVGEGT. This CDR3 reads CASSRDYTGELFF. CDR3 nucleotides: TGTGCCAGCAGTAGGGACTACACCGGGGAGCTGTTTTTT.

This clonotype was seen only a few times. The chain recombines TRBV27 with TRBJ2-2; D uncertain. The V gene lost 11 bases and the J gene lost 6 bases, with 10 bases spanning the gap. The CDR3 spans 11 residues. The germline gives CDR1 MNHEY, CDR2 SMNVEV (reference sequence). CDR3 sequence: CAARKAGELFF. The CDR3 coding sequence is TGTGCCGCTCGGAAGGCCGGGGAGCTGTTTTTT.

This clonotype occurred many times. The rearrangement links TRBV6-6 to TRBJ2-1, with D perhaps TRBD2 (6 bases). V was shortened by 7 bases and J by 4 bases, with 11 bases between the two germline ends. Germline V gives CDR1 MNHNY, CDR2 SVGAGI (reference sequence). The CDR3 consists of 13 residues. CDR3 nucleotides: TGTGCCAGCACTCTAGCGAAGTACAATGAGCAGTTCTTC. The encoded protein is CASTLAKYNEQFF.

This clonotype showed up many times. The chain is built from TRBV4-1 and TRBJ1-4; possible D gene TRBD1, 6 bases. Germline-derived CDR1 and CDR2 are MGHRA and YSYEKL. V was clipped by 4 bases and J by 4 bases, with 10 bases between them. The CDR3 contains 14 residues. The CDR3 DNA reads as TGCGCCAGCAGCCCGACAGGCCGTAATGAAAAACTGTTTTTT. It yields the protein CASSPTGRNEKLFF.

This clonotype was counted a few times. The chain uses TRBV6-5 and TRBJ2-3; D gene unclear. Between the trimmed V and J ends, which lost 4 bases and 5 bases, there was a span of 10 bases. The CDR3 sequence is 13 residues long. The V gene's germline CDR1 is MNHEY and CDR2 SVGAGI. CDR3 sequence reads: CASSSTELDTQYF. In nucleotides, the CDR3 is TGTGCCAGCAGTTCGACGGAATTAGATACGCAGTATTTT.

The chain combines TRBV28 with TRBJ1-5; 8 bases agree with TRBD1. Unmatched junction bases numbered 10, after V lost 7 bases and J lost 8 bases. Per germline, CDR1 MDHEN and CDR2 SYDVKM. There are 14 residues in the CDR3. CDR3 sequence (DNA): TGTGCCAGCACCATTACGCAGGGGGCTGAGCCCCAGCATTTT. Its translation is CASTITQGAEPQHF.

This clonotype was picked up many times. The chain combines TRBV7-9 with TRBJ1-3; no reliable D call. CDR1 and CDR2 from the germline V gene are SEHNR and FQNEAQ (reference sequence). The CDR3 runs to 16 residues. Trimming took off 1 base at V and 0 bases at J, with 10 bases between the two ends. The CDR3 is CASSLVTPASGNTIYF. The CDR3 DNA is TGTGCCAGCAGCTTAGTAACTCCGGCCTCTGGAAACACCATATATTTT.